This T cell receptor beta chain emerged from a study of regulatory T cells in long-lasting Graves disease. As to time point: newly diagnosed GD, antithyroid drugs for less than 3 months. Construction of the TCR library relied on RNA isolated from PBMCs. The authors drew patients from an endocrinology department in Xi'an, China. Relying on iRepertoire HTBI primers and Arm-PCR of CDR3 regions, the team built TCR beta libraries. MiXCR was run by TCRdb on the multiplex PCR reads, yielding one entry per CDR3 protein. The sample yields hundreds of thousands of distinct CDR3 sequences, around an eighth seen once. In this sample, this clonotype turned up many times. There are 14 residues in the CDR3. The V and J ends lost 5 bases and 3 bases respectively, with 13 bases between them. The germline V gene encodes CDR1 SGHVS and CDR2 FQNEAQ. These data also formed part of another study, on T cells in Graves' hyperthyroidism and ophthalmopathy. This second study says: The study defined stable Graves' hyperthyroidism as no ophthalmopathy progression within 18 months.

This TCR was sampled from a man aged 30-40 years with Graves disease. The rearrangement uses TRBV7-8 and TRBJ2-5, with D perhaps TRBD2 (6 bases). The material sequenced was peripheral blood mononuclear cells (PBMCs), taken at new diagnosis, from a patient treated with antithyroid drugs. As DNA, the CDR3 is TGTGCCAGCAGCCTGGAGGGGCAGGAAGAGACCCAGTACTTC. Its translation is CASSLEGQEETQYF.